Each of the 26 T cell receptor beta chains below was sequenced from the same sample in a study of T cell repertoires in cytomegalovirus infection (dated by TCRdb to between 2019 and 2020). TCRdb records Illumina HiSeq 1500 as the sequencer. The public reads were quality trimmed at Q25 with fastp and then assembled into clones with MiXCR by TCRdb, keeping productive beta chains. Duplicate CDR3 protein sequences are folded into a single record with the most common DNA and genes. Recorded for this sample are 310,000 or so distinct CDR3 sequences; roughly 24% of them occurred a single time. Over 11% of the sample rests with the top ten. Sequencing was done on a sample of PBMCs. These receptor sequences come from a human donor in good health (CMV status not recorded). Some clones in this sample may be carry-over from other donors' samples.

This sequence joins TRBV5-1 and TRBJ1-4, with D uncertain. Germline lookup yields CDR1 SGHRS and CDR2 YFSETQ. The V end was cut by 0 bases, the J end by 3 bases, with 9 bases between. The CDR3 is 15 amino acids. CDR3 region: CASSLAFSANEKLFF. For the CDR3, the DNA is TGCGCCAGCAGCTTGGCCTTTTCGGCTAATGAAAAACTGTTTTTT.

The rearrangement uses TRBV28 and TRBJ2-6, with 10 bases fitting TRBD1. CDR1 is MDHEN, CDR2 SYDVKM, per germline. The CDR3 is made up of 16 amino acids. With V trimmed by 7 bases and J by 4 bases, 7 bases remained unmatched. CDR3 loop: CASKTGGLIGANVLTF. The CDR3 DNA is TGTGCCAGCAAGACAGGGGGCTTAATCGGGGCCAACGTCCTGACTTTC. Full variable domain (missing parts from reference TRBV28 and TRBJ2-6): DVKVTQSSRYLVKRTGEKVFLECVQDMDHENMFWYRQDPGLGLRLIYFSYDVKMKEKGDIPEGYSVSREKKERFSLILESASTNQTSMYLCASKTGGLIGANVLTFGAGSRLTVL.

The chain uses TRBV24-1 and TRBJ2-5, with a weak D call TRBD2 (6 bases). V was shortened by 3 bases and J by 1 base, with 11 bases between the two germline ends. CDR1 and CDR2 (germline): KGHDR, SFDVKD. CDR3 length: 15 amino acids. The CDR3 loop reads CATSDRRGPQETQYF. As DNA, the CDR3 is TGTGCCACCAGTGATCGGCGGGGCCCCCAAGAGACCCAGTACTTC.

Many counts were recorded for this clonotype. The chain uses TRBV7-8 and TRBJ2-2; 10 bases are a match to TRBD2. Trimming took 0 bases from V and 7 from J; bases not matched to a gene: 14. This CDR3 is 19 amino acids long. Germline CDR1 SGHVS, CDR2 FQNEAQ. The CDR3 region is CASSLARPSGSREVGELFF. DNA for the CDR3: TGTGCCAGCAGCTTAGCGAGGCCTAGCGGGAGTAGAGAGGTCGGGGAGCTGTTTTTT.

The V and J genes are TRBV5-6 and TRBJ2-1; TRBD1 agrees at 10 bases. Germline V gene sequence: CDR1 SGHDT, CDR2 YYEEEE. The CDR3 spans 16 residues. The junction had 6 bases not matched to a gene; V was cut back by 4 bases and J by 2 bases. This CDR3 reads CASSADRGVTYNEQFF. CDR3 DNA sequence: TGTGCCAGCAGCGCGGACAGGGGGGTAACCTACAATGAGCAGTTCTTC.

Only one count was recorded for this clonotype. The rearrangement uses TRBV12-3 or TRBV12-4 and TRBJ1-5, with 10 bases lining up with TRBD1. CDR3 length: 13 amino acids. With V trimmed by 8 bases and J by 5 bases, 3 bases remained unmatched. The CDR3: CASGTGVDQPQHF. The CDR3 DNA follows: TGTGCCAGCGGGACAGGGGTTGATCAGCCCCAGCATTTT.

The rearrangement joins TRBV7-9 to TRBJ2-7; D not resolved. CDR3 length equals 11 residues. CDR1 is SEHNR and CDR2 is FQNEAQ in the germline V gene (reference sequence). The germline V and J ends were trimmed by 5 bases and 5 bases, with 7 bases remaining between them. This CDR3 reads CASSQNDEQYF. The CDR3 DNA reads TGTGCCAGCAGCCAGAACGACGAGCAGTACTTC. The entire variable domain, with the rest obtained from reference TRBV7-9 and TRBJ2-7, is as follows: DTGVSQNPRHKITKRGQNVTFRCDPISEHNRLYWYRQTLGQGPEFLTYFQNEAQLEKSRLLSDRFSAERPKGSFSTLEIQRTEQGDSAMYLCASSQNDEQYFGPGTRLTVT.

The chain uses TRBV5-1 and TRBJ2-2; 12 bases match TRBD2. Per the germline V gene, CDR1 is SGHRS and CDR2 is YFSETQ. This CDR3 is 17 amino acids long. Trimming removed 2 bases from V and 1 base from J; junction bases left unmatched: 3. Here the CDR3 DNA reads TGCGCCAGCAGCTTCGGACTAGCGGGGTTGAACACCGGGGAGCTGTTTTTT. Its translation is CASSFGLAGLNTGELFF.

The chain couples TRBV28 to TRBJ2-5; a possible D gene is TRBD1 (6 bases). The CDR3 is made up of 17 amino acids. V lost 2 bases to trimming and J lost 0 bases, with 16 bases between them. Germline-derived CDR1 and CDR2 are MDHEN and SYDVKM. CDR3 region: CASSLQTGQMYQETQYF. CDR3 DNA: TGTGCCAGCAGTTTACAAACGGGACAAATGTACCAAGAGACCCAGTACTTC.

This clonotype was counted between two and nine times. The V call is TRBV14, the J call TRBJ1-6; 8 bases map to TRBD1. V lost 2 bases and J lost 10; bases outside the gene matches: 7. The germline V gene has CDR1 SGHDN and CDR2 FVKESK. CDR3 size: 15 residues. The CDR3 protein is CASSQTDRVNSPLHF. CDR3 nucleotide sequence: TGTGCCAGCAGCCAAACGGACAGGGTTAACTCACCCCTCCACTTT.

This clonotype was detected only a few times. This chain joins TRBV10-3 and TRBJ1-6, with D unclear. The CDR3 extends over 16 amino acids. The ends were cut back, 6 bases at V and 5 bases at J, with 17 bases in the middle. The germline gives CDR1 ENHRY, CDR2 SYGVKD. CDR3 sequence (DNA): TGTGCCATCAGAGAACGGGTCGCGCGGGATAATTCACCCCTCCACTTT. Protein product: CAIRERVARDNSPLHF.

This clonotype showed up just a few times. The CDR3 nucleotides are TGTGCCAGCAGCCGGACAGGGTTCGGTGGCTACACCTTC. It codes for CASSRTGFGGYTF. The chain employs TRBV5-6 and TRBJ1-2; 8 bases fit TRBD1. The junction had 6 bases not matched to a gene; V was cut back by 4 bases and J by 7 bases. CDR3 length: 13 residues. The germline V gene has CDR1 SGHDT and CDR2 YYEEEE.

This clonotype occurred a few times. The CDR3 loop is CASSPRGQGFTDTQYF. CDR3 in DNA: TGTGCCAGCAGCCCACGGGGACAGGGCTTCACAGATACGCAGTATTTT. This chain connects TRBV7-2 to TRBJ2-3; the match to TRBD1 covers 9 bases. The CDR3 is 16 amino acids. The V and J ends lost 5 bases and 2 bases, in that order; junction bases with no gene match: 8. Germline CDR1 SGHTA, CDR2 FQGNSA.

This clonotype appeared many times. The chain uses TRBV7-2 and TRBJ1-1; no clear D gene. V dropped 6 bases and J dropped 1 base, with 9 bases sitting between them. The CDR3 contains 13 residues. Germline V gives CDR1 SGHTA, CDR2 FQGNSA. The CDR3 sequence is CASSPGWNTEAFF. The CDR3 coding sequence is TGTGCCAGCAGTCCCGGCTGGAACACTGAAGCTTTCTTT.

The table lists this clonotype with many counts. The chain recombines TRBV7-2 with TRBJ2-7, with 10 bases identical to TRBD2. This CDR3 has 17 residues. V shed 0 bases and J 3 bases; nucleotides not matched to a gene: 8. Germline lookup yields CDR1 SGHTA and CDR2 FQGNSA. Here the CDR3 DNA reads TGTGCCAGCAGCTTAGCGTGGGGAGCTAGCGGGAGCTACGAGCAGTACTTC. Protein sequence: CASSLAWGASGSYEQYF. The complete variable domain, with remaining parts taken from reference TRBV7-2 and TRBJ2-7, reads GAGVSQSPSNKVTEKGKDVELRCDPISGHTALYWYRQSLGQGLEFLIYFQGNSAPDKSGLPSDRFSAERTGGSVSTLTIQRTQQEDSAVYLCASSLAWGASGSYEQYFGPGTRLTVT.

This clonotype came up a few times. V gene TRBV6-2 or TRBV6-3 combines with J gene TRBJ2-7; 7 bases line up with TRBD2. Germline V gene lookup returns CDR1 MNHEY and CDR2 SVGEGT. This CDR3 contains 13 residues. V was clipped by 6 bases and J by 3 bases; unmatched bases: 5. The CDR3 loop reads CASRVTSSYEQYF. The CDR3 DNA sequence: TGTGCCAGCAGGGTGACTAGCAGCTACGAGCAGTACTTC.

This chain links TRBV7-9 with TRBJ2-2; D remains unclear. CDR3 length: 14 residues. Deletions cut 3 bases from V and 0 bases from J, with 5 bases between. Germline V gene sequence: CDR1 SEHNR, CDR2 FQNEAQ (reference sequence). Here the CDR3 DNA reads TGTGCCAGCAGCTTGCAGGCGAACACCGGGGAGCTGTTTTTT. This codes for CASSLQANTGELFF.

This clonotype was recorded once. The rearrangement links TRBV7-2 to TRBJ2-3, with TRBD1 matching 10 bases. V trimming: 8 bases; J trimming: 5 bases; junction bases outside the gene matches: 10. The CDR3 extends over 15 amino acids. Germline V gene lookup returns CDR1 SGHTA and CDR2 FQGNSA. CDR3 DNA sequence: TGTGCCAGCTCGACAGGGGGCGCGCATCGAGATACGCAGTATTTT. Protein: CASSTGGAHRDTQYF. The variable domain in full, with the rest retrieved from reference TRBV7-2 and TRBJ2-3, is GAGVSQSPSNKVTEKGKDVELRCDPISGHTALYWYRQSLGQGLEFLIYFQGNSAPDKSGLPSDRFSAERTGGSVSTLTIQRTQQEDSAVYLCASSTGGAHRDTQYFGPGTRLTVL.

The chain joins TRBV6-2 or TRBV6-3 to TRBJ1-5; the match to TRBD1 covers 11 bases. J was trimmed by 4 bases and V by 4 bases; bases with no gene match: 3. The CDR3 is 15 residues long. Germline values: CDR1 MNHEY, CDR2 SVGEGT. CDR3 DNA sequence: TGTGCCAGCAGTTGGACAGGGGGCTATAATCAGCCCCAGCATTTT. This encodes CASSWTGGYNQPQHF.

The CDR3 DNA follows: TGTGCCAGCACCCGCGGACAGGGGATCACTGAAGCTTTCTTT. Its translation is CASTRGQGITEAFF. J is TRBJ1-1 and V is TRBV12-3 or TRBV12-4; TRBD1 agrees at 9 bases. CDR3 length: 14 residues. V gave up 7 bases and J gave up 4 bases; unmatched junction bases: 7.

This clonotype was observed a handful of times. The rearrangement joins TRBV5-4 to TRBJ2-1, with a tentative D call TRBD2 (7 bases). Trimming stripped 1 base from V and 10 bases from J, with 18 bases between. The germline CDR1 and CDR2 sequences are SGHNT and YYREEE (reference sequence). The CDR3 consists of 15 residues. The CDR3 sequence: CASSLSTGWGGEQFF. Written as DNA, the CDR3 is TGTGCCAGCAGCTTGTCTACAGGGTGGGGGGGAGAGCAGTTCTTC.

The V gene is TRBV28, the J gene TRBJ1-4, with a weak D call TRBD1 (5 bases). Trimming removed 2 bases from V and 8 bases from J, with 15 bases in between. Per germline, CDR1 MDHEN and CDR2 SYDVKM. This CDR3 is built from 15 residues. In nucleotides, the CDR3 is TGTGCCAGCAGTTTAACGGCAGGGTGGGGAGAAAAACTGTTTTTT. Amino acids: CASSLTAGWGEKLFF.

This clonotype was observed many times. The chain combines TRBV28 with TRBJ1-1; D call uncertain. The CDR3 totals 11 residues. Germline V gene lookup returns CDR1 MDHEN and CDR2 SYDVKM. V was pared by 8 bases and J by 11 bases, with 15 bases between. CDR3 sequence reads: CASGFLRVAFF. The CDR3 DNA is TGTGCCAGCGGGTTCCTAAGGGTGGCTTTCTTT.

Turning to this clonotype: One junction end disagrees with the germline gene, perhaps due to a read error. The rearrangement uses TRBV19 and TRBJ2-1, with 8 bases aligning to TRBD1. The CDR3 spans 18 residues. CDR1 and CDR2 from the germline V gene are LNHDA and SQIVND (reference sequence). CDR3 DNA: TGTGCCAGTAGTATTCGAACGGGTCAGGGGGCTGTTCGGGGTGAGCCGTTCTTC. Protein product: CASSIRTGQGAVRGEPFF.

The chain uses TRBV20-1 and TRBJ1-1, with TRBD1 identical over 7 bases. The CDR3 consists of 16 residues. Germline V gene lookup returns CDR1 DFQATT and CDR2 SNEGSKA (reference sequence). V was clipped by 0 bases and J by 3 bases; unmatched bases: 10. This CDR3 reads CSARDWSRGRDTEAFF. The CDR3 DNA follows: TGCAGTGCTAGAGATTGGTCGAGGGGGCGAGACACTGAAGCTTTCTTT.

This clonotype appeared a few times. This chain joins TRBV6-1 and TRBJ1-5; the D gene is possibly TRBD1 (5 bases). The V and J ends lost 6 bases and 0 bases respectively, with 12 bases between them. In germline, CDR1 is MNHNS, CDR2 SASEGT. CDR3 length equals 15 residues. The CDR3, as DNA: TGTGCCAGCAGCGACAGCCCGTATAGCAATCAGCCCCAGCATTTT. Encoded protein: CASSDSPYSNQPQHF.